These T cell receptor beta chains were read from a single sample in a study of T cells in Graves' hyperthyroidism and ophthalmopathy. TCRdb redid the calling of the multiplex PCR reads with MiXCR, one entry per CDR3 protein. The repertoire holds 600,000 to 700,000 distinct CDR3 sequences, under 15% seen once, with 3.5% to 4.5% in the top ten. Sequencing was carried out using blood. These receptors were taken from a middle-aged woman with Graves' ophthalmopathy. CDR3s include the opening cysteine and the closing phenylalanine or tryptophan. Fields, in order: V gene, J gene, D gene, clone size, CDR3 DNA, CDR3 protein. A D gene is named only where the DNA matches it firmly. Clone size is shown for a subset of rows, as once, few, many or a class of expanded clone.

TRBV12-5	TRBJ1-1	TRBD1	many	TGTGCTAGTGGACACGGGACAGCAGGTCGTGGTGAAGCTTTCTTT	CASGHGTAGRGEAFF
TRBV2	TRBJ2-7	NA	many	TGTGCCAGCAGTCCCGAGTACGAGCAGTACTTC	CASSPEYEQYF
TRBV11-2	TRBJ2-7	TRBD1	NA	TGTGCCAGCAGCTTAGATCGACAGGGCCAGCAGTACTTC	CASSLDRQGQQYF
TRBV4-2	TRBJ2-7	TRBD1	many	TGTGCCAGCAGCCAGAGGACAGGGCCTTCGTCCTACGAGCAGTACTTC	CASSQRTGPSSYEQYF
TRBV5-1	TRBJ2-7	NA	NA	TGCGCCAGCAGGGATGGGACACTGTATTACGAGCAGTACTTC	CASRDGTLYYEQYF
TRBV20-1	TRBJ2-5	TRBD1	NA	TGCAGTGCTTTTTCGACAGGGGCCGGGGAGACCCAGTACTTC	CSAFSTGAGETQYF
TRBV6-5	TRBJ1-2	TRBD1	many	TGTGCCAGCAGTCCCGGGACAGGGTCTCATGGCTACACCTTC	CASSPGTGSHGYTF
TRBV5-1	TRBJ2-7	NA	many	TGCGCCAGCAGCTTAGACTGGGACAAGACCTACGAGCAGTACTTC	CASSLDWDKTYEQYF
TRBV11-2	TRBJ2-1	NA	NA	TGTGCCAGCAGCTTAGTTGGGGCGGGACCGCTACTGTTC	CASSLVGAGPLLF
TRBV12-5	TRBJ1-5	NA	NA	TGTGCTAGTGGTTTTGGGCAGGGCCCCAATCAGCCCCAGCATTTT	CASGFGQGPNQPQHF
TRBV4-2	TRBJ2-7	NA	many	TGTGCCAGCAGCCGCGGACCAGGGGAAGCCTACGAGCAGTACTTC	CASSRGPGEAYEQYF
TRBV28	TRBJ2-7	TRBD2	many	TGTGCCAGCAGGGACCGTGCGGGAGGGTACGAGCAGTACTTC	CASRDRAGGYEQYF